Listed below are T cell receptor beta chains from one sample, sequenced in a study of breast tumors, draining lymph nodes, adjacent tissues. TCRdb reprocessed the multiplex PCR reads via MiXCR and lists one record per CDR3 protein. Counted here are about 180,000 distinct CDR3 sequences, about 33% occurring once; the ten biggest clones make up around 4.5%. Sequencing was performed on axillary lymph node tissue. These receptors all come from a female donor with breast cancer. Some clones in this sample may be carry-over from other donors' samples. Both conserved end residues are part of each CDR3. The D gene is left open where the match is weak. A clone size is listed for some rows: how often the clone was seen (once, few, many), or a class if it is expanded.

V gene,D gene,clone size,CDR3 protein
TRBV6-2/TRBV6-3,NA,NA,CASSHTREQYF
TRBV7-2,TRBD1,many,CASSLPTGKAADTQYF
TRBV10-2,NA,NA,CASSSDSNTEAFF
TRBV5-6,TRBD2,few,CASSRLAAYEQYF
TRBV6-5,NA,NA,CAGKLGRSSYEQYF
TRBV15,NA,many,CATSREIQETQYF
TRBV15,TRBD2,many,CATSRGGGNLDLDEQYF
TRBV11-1,NA,NA,CASSSGLTTAEQYF
TRBV5-1,NA,many,CASSPRITGELFF
TRBV9,NA,NA,CASSAYRTDTQYF
TRBV2,NA,many,CASSERDTIYF
TRBV10-1,TRBD2,many,CASSESQAGADTQYF
TRBV14,TRBD1,many,CASSQEGSTGTASYEQYF
TRBV6-6,NA,NA,CANSFGHPSTDTQNF
TRBV10-3,NA,NA,CASLVGLVATDAQYF
TRBV10-3,NA,many,CAISGAGLNGETQYF
TRBV7-9,NA,many,CASSLVGRSYNEQFF
TRBV10-1,NA,many,CASSGNSYNEQFF
TRBV5-6,NA,many,CASSWFGGVSNQPQHF
TRBV12-5,TRBD2,many,CASPTGGDPNEQFF
TRBV6-5,NA,many,CASRLKETQYF
TRBV6-1,NA,NA,CASSANREDNSPLHF
TRBV5-5,TRBD1,many,CASSRTNRGLPPGYTF
TRBV7-2,NA,many,CASSLKPPFQGVVQPQHF
TRBV7-9,TRBD1,many,CASSLRQGAENEQYF
TRBV19,TRBD2,many,CASSITSGGLSYEQYF
TRBV7-6,TRBD2,many,CASSSGASGSINTQYF
TRBV11-2,NA,many,CASSLVGGTAYEQYF
TRBV24-1,NA,many,CATSDTTGGRSYNEQFF
TRBV2,TRBD2,many,CASREAPGPRGDEQFF
TRBV5-4,TRBD2,many,CASSDRGLAGVLSYEQYF
TRBV20-1,NA,many,CSALARVGYEQYF
TRBV2,NA,many,CASSEIQYEQYF
TRBV7-7,TRBD2,once,CASSVSGTSGFDGELFF
TRBV11-3,NA,many,CASSPHGPRQGYEQYF
TRBV6-5,TRBD1,NA,CASSHRDRGREQYF
TRBV5-1,TRBD1,many,CASSLEGGVGEKLFF
TRBV20-1,TRBD2,few,CSARVLRTLAGGPPPTDTQYF
TRBV5-6,TRBD1,many,CASSLRGQVDRANVLTF
TRBV29-1,NA,NA,CGVVSEAFF